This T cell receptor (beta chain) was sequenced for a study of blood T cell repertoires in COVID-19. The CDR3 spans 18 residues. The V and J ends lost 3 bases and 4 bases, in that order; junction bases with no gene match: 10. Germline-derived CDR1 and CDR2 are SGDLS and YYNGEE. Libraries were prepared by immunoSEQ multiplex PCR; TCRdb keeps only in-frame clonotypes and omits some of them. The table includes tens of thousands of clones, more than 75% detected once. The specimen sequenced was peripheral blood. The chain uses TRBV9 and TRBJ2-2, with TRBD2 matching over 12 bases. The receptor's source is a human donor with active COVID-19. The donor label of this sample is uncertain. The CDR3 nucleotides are TGTGCCAGCAGCGCCCCCGGCGGGACTAGCGGGCGCACCGGGGAGCTGTTTTTT. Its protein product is CASSAPGGTSGRTGELFF.